This T cell receptor (beta chain) stems from a study of T cell changes during pregnancy in multiple sclerosis. The method was immunoSEQ multiplex PCR; TCRdb's version includes in-frame clones alone and lacks a portion of them. The repertoire holds 30,000 to 35,000 clones, with roughly 88% as singletons. The CDR3 runs 16 residues. The germline gives CDR1 SGHRS, CDR2 YFSETQ. The ends lost 1 base at V and 9 bases at J; junction bases unmatched: 12. The specimen was CD8+ T cells from peripheral blood mononuclear cells, collected after pregnancy. The rearrangement links TRBV5-1 to TRBJ2-3; 9 positions agree with TRBD2. The TCR originated in a female donor with multiple sclerosis, enrolled in a pregnancy study. The CDR3 coding sequence is TGCGCCAGCAGCTTGACTGGCGGGGGGGCCTTAGAGACGCAGTATTTT. Translating it yields CASSLTGGGALETQYF.